The 9 T cell receptor beta chains below come from one sample, sequenced in a study of long-term antiretroviral therapy in people with HIV. Version v3.0 of the immunoSEQ assay was performed at survey level. Here immunoSEQ multiplex PCR was the method, and the copy in TCRdb shows in-frame clones only, minus some. The sample lists 15,000 to 20,000 clones, roughly nine tenths seen once, with approximately 10% in the top ten. The sample here was unsorted PBMCs, taken 0.3 years after starting antiretroviral therapy. The receptor source for this set is a man aged 60-69 years with HIV.

The sample holds one count of this clone. The V gene is TRBV5-1, the J gene TRBJ2-3, with TRBD2 matching 9 bases. V shed 0 bases and J 6 bases; nucleotides not matched to a gene: 8. This CDR3 is built from 16 residues. The V gene's germline CDR1 is SGHRS and CDR2 YFSETQ. CDR3 nucleotide sequence: TGCGCCAGCAGCTTGGGTAGCGGGGGATCGTACGATACGCAGTATTTT. This codes for CASSLGSGGSYDTQYF.

V is TRBV7-6 and J is TRBJ2-5; the D gene is possibly TRBD2 (7 bases). Germline lookup yields CDR1 SGHVS and CDR2 FNYEAQ. The CDR3 spans 17 residues. The ends were cut back, 5 bases at V and 1 base at J, with 20 bases in the middle. The CDR3, as DNA: TGTGCCAGCAGCCCGGTTCCGAACCGGGGGGCCCAAGAGACCCAGTACTTC. Protein sequence: CASSPVPNRGAQETQYF.

This clone was observed a few times. This chain connects TRBV5-8 to TRBJ1-5; D is unclear. V lost 1 base and J 9 bases, leaving 11 bases between the germline ends. Germline CDR1 is SGHTS and CDR2 is YDEGEE. This CDR3 has 13 residues. CDR3 sequence reads: CASSLSGKWPQHF. CDR3 DNA sequence: TGTGCCAGCAGCTTGTCGGGGAAATGGCCCCAGCATTTT.

The V and J genes are TRBV4-1 and TRBJ2-5; 7 bases agree with TRBD1. The CDR3 contains 18 residues. Germline V CDR1 and CDR2: MGHRA, YSYEKL. Trimming removed 2 bases from V and 5 bases from J; junction bases left unmatched: 17. The CDR3 DNA reads TGCGCCAGCAGCCAAAATCGCAGAGGGGGCCTTTGGGGGGAGACCCAGTACTTC. Translation gives CASSQNRRGGLWGETQYF.

This chain links TRBV25-1 with TRBJ2-7; D ambiguous. There are 13 residues in the CDR3. The germline V gene has CDR1 MGHDK and CDR2 SYGVNS. Trimming stripped 3 bases from V and 4 bases from J, with 10 bases between. As DNA, the CDR3 is TGTGCCAGCAGTGACTCCTCATCTTACGAGCAGTACTTC. Protein: CASSDSSSYEQYF.

The CDR3 loop is CASSIDQYRGQGTNTEAFF. CDR3 DNA sequence: TGTGCCAGTAGTATAGATCAGTATAGGGGACAGGGGACGAACACTGAAGCTTTCTTT. The chain joins TRBV19 to TRBJ1-1, with TRBD1 identical over 10 bases. CDR1 LNHDA and CDR2 SQIVND come from the germline V gene (reference sequence). The CDR3 is made up of 19 amino acids. Germline trimming cut 0 bases from V and 1 base from J; bases unmatched to any gene: 11.

This clone was counted only a few times. The chain carries TRBV5-8 and TRBJ1-2; D is unclear. The CDR3 length is 16 residues. V dropped 0 bases and J dropped 5 bases, with 17 bases sitting between them. The V gene's germline CDR1 is SGHTS and CDR2 YDEGEE. This CDR3 reads CASSLDFSFYGYGYTF. In DNA, the CDR3 is TGTGCCAGCAGCTTGGACTTCAGCTTTTATGGGTATGGCTACACCTTC.

A word on this clone: An end of the junction does not agree with germline; a read error may underlie this. J is TRBJ2-2 and V is TRBV30, with 7 bases matching TRBD2. This CDR3 has 16 amino acids. The germline CDR1 and CDR2 sequences are GTSNPN and SVGIG (reference sequence). CDR3 bases: TGTGCCGGGAGTACTAGCGCCCTCGGGGTCACCGGGGAGCTGTTTTTT. Translating gives CAGSTSALGVTGELFF.

This chain connects TRBV7-8 to TRBJ1-2, with 8 bases lining up with TRBD1. This CDR3 contains 13 residues. Germline values: CDR1 SGHVS, CDR2 FQNEAQ. After removal of 4 bases from V and 7 bases from J, the junction contained 5 bases not matched to a gene. The CDR3 DNA reads as TGTGCCAGCAGCTCAGGGGGCTCGGGTGGCTACACCTTC. This translates into CASSSGGSGGYTF.